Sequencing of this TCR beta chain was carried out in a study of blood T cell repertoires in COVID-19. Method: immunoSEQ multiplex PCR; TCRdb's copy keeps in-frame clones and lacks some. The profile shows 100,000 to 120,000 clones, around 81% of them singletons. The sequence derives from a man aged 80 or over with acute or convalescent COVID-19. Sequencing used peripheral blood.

This CDR3 is CASSPQGLAGGPNYNEQFF. The CDR3 coding sequence is TGTGCCAGCTCACCTCAAGGACTAGCGGGAGGGCCTAACTACAATGAGCAGTTCTTC. This chain uses TRBV18 with TRBJ2-1, with 15 bases fitting TRBD2. The CDR3 is made up of 19 amino acids. V lost 3 bases and J lost 3; bases outside the gene matches: 9. CDR1 KGHSH and CDR2 LQKENI come from the germline V gene. Filled out from reference TRBV18 and TRBJ2-1, the complete variable domain reads NAGVMQNPRHLVRRRGQEARLRCSPMKGHSHVYWYRQLPEEGLKFMVYLQKENIIDESGMPKERFSAEFPKEGPSILRIQQVVRGDSAAYFCASSPQGLAGGPNYNEQFFGPGTRLTVL.